Presented here are 10 T cell receptor beta chains from one specimen sequenced in a study of OX40 agonist ivuxolimab in advanced cancers. This table comes from immunoSEQ multiplex PCR, and its TCRdb copy is limited to in-frame clones, with some not included. The sample consists of more than 5,500 clones, 70% to 75% of them appearing once. This material consisted of CD4+ or CD8+ T cells sorted from blood, taken in a trial of the OX40 agonist ivuxolimab. These receptors were obtained from an adult with an advanced solid tumor such as melanoma, head and neck, liver or kidney cancer.

The CDR3 protein is CASSPGTGLGYTF. CDR3 sequence (DNA): TGTGCCAGCAGCCCTGGGACAGGGCTTGGCTACACCTTC. The chain employs TRBV9 and TRBJ1-2, with 9 bases aligning to TRBD1. V dropped 4 bases and J dropped 7; count of bases not matched to a gene: 5. Germline V lookup: CDR1 SGDLS, CDR2 YYNGEE. The CDR3 loop spans 13 amino acids.

The genes are TRBV7-9 and TRBJ2-7, with D perhaps matching TRBD2 (6 bases). Germline V gene data show CDR1 as SEHNR and CDR2 as FQNEAQ (reference sequence). CDR3 size: 13 residues. The V and J ends lost 6 bases and 2 bases respectively, with 11 bases between them. The CDR3 spells CASSSGETYEQYF. For the CDR3, the DNA is TGTGCCAGCAGTTCGGGGGAAACCTACGAGCAGTACTTC.

This chain joins TRBV6-5 and TRBJ1-1; D remains ambiguous. Per germline, CDR1 MNHEY and CDR2 SVGAGI. The V and J ends lost 3 bases and 7 bases respectively, with 15 bases between them. The CDR3 contains 14 residues. Here the CDR3 reads CASSYGHLSLEAFF. CDR3 in DNA: TGTGCCAGCAGTTATGGTCACCTCTCCCTTGAAGCTTTCTTT.

Only a few counts were recorded for this clone. The rearrangement links TRBV5-6 to TRBJ1-4; D uncertain. V was clipped by 0 bases and J by 7 bases, with 7 bases between them. Germline V gene lookup returns CDR1 SGHDT and CDR2 YYEEEE. The CDR3 sequence is 13 residues long. CDR3 coding DNA: TGTGCCAGCAGCTTGGTCCGCCGTGAAAAACTGTTTTTT. Protein: CASSLVRREKLFF.

The chain employs TRBV9 and TRBJ1-1; D might be TRBD1 (6 bases). V was trimmed by 4 bases and J by 1 base, leaving 14 bases between them. Germline V lookup: CDR1 SGDLS, CDR2 YYNGEE. The CDR3 has 15 residues. The CDR3 bases are TGTGCCAGCAGCCCGCGGACAGCCAGGAACACTGAAGCTTTCTTT. Translating it yields CASSPRTARNTEAFF.

The chain recombines TRBV4-2 with TRBJ2-7, with TRBD1 matching 7 bases. J lost 8 bases, V lost 5 bases, and 18 bases had no gene match. This CDR3 has 16 residues. Looked up from germline, CDR1 is LGHNA and CDR2 is YNFKEQ. The CDR3 DNA is TGTGCCAGCAGCTCCAAAGATGAAGGGGGCCCCGGAAAGCAGTACTTC. The encoded protein is CASSSKDEGGPGKQYF.

This chain joins TRBV30 and TRBJ1-1, with a tentative D call TRBD1 (5 bases). The germline V gene has CDR1 GTSNPN and CDR2 SVGIG (reference sequence). The V end was cut by 5 bases, the J end by 0 bases, with 10 bases between. CDR3 length: 13 residues. The CDR3 coding sequence is TGTGCCTGGGCGGGGGGAATGAACACTGAAGCTTTCTTT. This gives the protein CAWAGGMNTEAFF.

In its sample, this clone is medium-sized. The chain carries TRBV4-3 and TRBJ2-5, with 10 bases that match TRBD1. Germline CDR1 and CDR2: LGHNA and YSLEER. V was clipped by 3 bases and J by 3 bases; unmatched bases: 7. There are 16 residues in the CDR3. The CDR3 bases are TGCGCCAGCAGCCAGGGTCCGGGACAGGGGAAAGAGACCCAGTACTTC. Protein product: CASSQGPGQGKETQYF.

This sequence joins TRBV14 and TRBJ2-3; D unresolved. This CDR3 is built from 14 residues. Deletions cut 1 base from V and 2 bases from J, with 7 bases between. CDR1 and CDR2 (germline): SGHDN, FVKESK. Written as DNA, the CDR3 is TGTGCCAGCAGCCAAGGACGCCACACAGATACGCAGTATTTT. Protein: CASSQGRHTDTQYF.

This clone has more than one count but fewer than ten. The chain is built from TRBV30 and TRBJ1-5; D not resolved. CDR1 and CDR2 from the germline V gene are GTSNPN and SVGIG (reference sequence). V was pared by 2 bases and J by 3 bases, with 8 bases between. There are 13 residues in the CDR3. CDR3 residues: CAWSSQNNQPQHF. For the CDR3, the DNA is TGTGCCTGGAGTAGCCAGAACAATCAGCCCCAGCATTTT.